This TCR beta chain is drawn from a study of T-cell reconstitution after alpha-beta-depleted transplantation in children. A TCRbeta library incorporating unique molecular identifiers was prepared. TCRdb recomputed calls from the PCR reads with MiXCR, one row per CDR3 protein. Of some 490,000 distinct CDR3 sequences listed, approximately 12% were seen once; the top ten hold about 5.6%. Germline values: CDR1 MNHEY, CDR2 SMNVEV (reference sequence). V dropped 3 bases and J dropped 3 bases, with 11 bases sitting between them. The CDR3 extends over 14 amino acids. V gene TRBV27 combines with J gene TRBJ1-2, with no clear D. Source: PBMCs from the stem cell graft donor, taken from the stem cell graft. The sequence was obtained from a human donor who donated a stem cell graft to a child with combined immunodeficiency. In DNA, the CDR3 is TGTGCCAGCAGTTTCGGTAGAGGGTACTATGGCTACACCTTC. This encodes CASSFGRGYYGYTF.